The rows below give T cell receptor beta chains drawn from one sample of a study of cytomegalovirus exposure and HLA in healthy donors. TCRdb's copy holds only in-frame clones and misses some; the assay was immunoSEQ multiplex PCR. The sample carries around 200,000 clones, around 84% recorded once. Sequenced sample: PBMCs. All receptors come from a girl aged 2-10 years in good health and CMV-seropositive. The CDR3 runs from the conserved cysteine through the conserved F or W. A D gene is named only where the DNA matches it firmly. Rows may omit the clone size; those that give it use once, few, many or a size class.

-,-,TRBV2,TRBJ1-4,TGTGCCAGCAGTGAAGCGAGGGGGGGGAATGAAAAACTGTTTTTT,CASSEARGGNEKLFF
once,TRBD1,TRBV7-9,TRBJ2-3,TGTGCCACCCAGGACAGGAGCACAGATACGCAGTATTTT,CATQDRSTDTQYF
-,-,TRBV9,TRBJ1-1,TGTGCCAGCAGCGTAGGGGCTGGATGGAACACTGAAGCTTTCTTT,CASSVGAGWNTEAFF
-,TRBD1,TRBV7-2,TRBJ1-5,TGTGCCAGCAGCCCATACAACGGACAGGGGCGCAATCAGCCCCAGCATTTT,CASSPYNGQGRNQPQHF
-,TRBD2,TRBV29-1,TRBJ2-5,TGCAGCGTCAGGACTAGCGGTAAAGAGACCCAGTACTTC,CSVRTSGKETQYF
-,TRBD2,TRBV7-9,TRBJ2-1,TGTGCCAGCAGCGCCACTAGCGGGGGATACAATGAGCAGTTCTTC,CASSATSGGYNEQFF
-,-,TRBV5-4,TRBJ2-7,TGTGCCAGCAGCTTGGCAGGGGCAGCCTACGAGCAGTACTTC,CASSLAGAAYEQYF
once,TRBD1,TRBV30,TRBJ1-2,TGTGCCGGATCCGGGACAGGGGGCTGTGGCTACACCTTC,CAGSGTGGCGYTF
-,-,TRBV5-1,TRBJ2-1,TGCGCCAGCAGCTTTCGGAGGGTGCAGGGGGCCTACAATGAGCAGTTCTTC,CASSFRRVQGAYNEQFF
-,-,TRBV15,TRBJ2-7,TGTGCCACCAGCAGAGATCGGGGAAGCGAGCAGTACTTC,CATSRDRGSEQYF
-,-,TRBV30,TRBJ1-2,TGTGCCTGGAGGACCGAACAGGGTACTGGCTACACCTTC,CAWRTEQGTGYTF
once,TRBD1,TRBV30,TRBJ1-3,TGTGCCTGGAGAGAGACAGGGAGCTCTGGAAACACCATATATTTT,CAWRETGSSGNTIYF
few,-,TRBV7-9,TRBJ2-7,TGTGCCAGCAGCTTTGACAGGATACCCTACGAGCAGTACTTC,CASSFDRIPYEQYF
-,TRBD1,TRBV9,TRBJ1-2,TGTGCCAGCAGCGTAGCCAGGGGGTCCTTAGGGGGCTACACCTTC,CASSVARGSLGGYTF
-,TRBD1,TRBV25-1,TRBJ2-3,TGTGCCAGCAGTGCCAGGACAGGGTGGACAGATACGCAGTATTTT,CASSARTGWTDTQYF
-,TRBD2,TRBV2,TRBJ2-1,TGTGCCAGCAGACCAAATACCGGGACTAGCAGTGAGCAGTTCTTC,CASRPNTGTSSEQFF
once,TRBD2,TRBV4-1,TRBJ2-5,TGCGCCAGCAGCCAAGAGGGAACGGGAGGTTCCCAAGAGACCCAGTACTTC,CASSQEGTGGSQETQYF
few,-,TRBV6-1,TRBJ1-2,TGTGCCAGCAGTCCACAGCCTAACTATGGCTACACCTTC,CASSPQPNYGYTF
-,-,TRBV19,TRBJ2-1,TGTGCCAGTAGTACTGAGGGATACAATGAGCAGTTCTTC,CASSTEGYNEQFF
-,-,TRBV27,TRBJ2-7,TGTGCCAGCAGCCCCGAGGGGGTGGGAGCCTACGAGCAGTACTTC,CASSPEGVGAYEQYF
-,TRBD1,TRBV6-5,TRBJ1-2,TGTGCCAGCAGTTACTCTTACGAACGGACAGGGGGTGGCTACACCTTC,CASSYSYERTGGGYTF
-,TRBD1,TRBV5-6,TRBJ2-7,TGTGCCAGCAGCTATGGGACAGGGGGCTACGAGCAGTACTTC,CASSYGTGGYEQYF
-,TRBD2,TRBV7-3,TRBJ2-3,TGTGCCAGCACTAGCGGGAGCGACACAGATACGCAGTATTTT,CASTSGSDTDTQYF
-,TRBD2,TRBV19,TRBJ2-1,TGTGCCAGTAGTGTGGGCGGGAGGGCGCGGGATGAGCAGTTCTTC,CASSVGGRARDEQFF
-,-,TRBV30,TRBJ1-1,TGTGCCTGGAGCCGAGAACTGAACACTGAAGCTTTCTTT,CAWSRELNTEAFF
-,-,TRBV7-6,TRBJ2-4,TGTGCCAGCAGCTTAGCACAGGGTGCCAAAAACATTCAGTACTTC,CASSLAQGAKNIQYF
once,-,TRBV9,TRBJ1-6,TGTGCCAGCAGCGTAAATGAGCAGGATAATTCACCCCTCCACTTT,CASSVNEQDNSPLHF
-,-,TRBV15,TRBJ2-3,TGTGCCACCAGCAGAGATCGGGGCACAGATACGCAGTATTTT,CATSRDRGTDTQYF
-,-,TRBV5-1,TRBJ2-1,TGCGCCAGCAGCTTTACAGGGACCTACAATGAGCAGTTCTTC,CASSFTGTYNEQFF
-,-,TRBV5-1,TRBJ1-1,TGCGCCAGCAGGCCGGGGGGGGTTGAAACTGAAGCTTTCTTT,CASRPGGVETEAFF
-,TRBD2,TRBV30,TRBJ2-7,TGTGCCTGGATGTACAGCGGGAGCACCTACGAGCAGTACTTC,CAWMYSGSTYEQYF
-,-,TRBV2,TRBJ2-2,TGTGCCAGCAGTGAGTTGAGGGCCGGGGAGCTGTTTTTT,CASSELRAGELFF
-,-,TRBV29-1,TRBJ1-1,TGCAGCGTTGTCCTCTTGGCAGGGCAAGCTTTCTTT,CSVVLLAGQAFF
few,TRBD1,TRBV18,TRBJ2-5,TGTGCCAGCTCACCTACACAGGGGGAGACCCAGTACTTC,CASSPTQGETQYF
-,-,TRBV2,TRBJ2-7,TGTGCCAGCAGTCAGGCGATCTCCTACGAGCAGTACTTC,CASSQAISYEQYF
once,-,TRBV27,TRBJ2-7,TGTGCCAGCTCTTCGGTGACAGCCTCCTCCTACGAGCAGTACTTC,CASSSVTASSYEQYF
-,-,TRBV4-2,TRBJ2-3,TGTGCCAGCAGCCAAGTCGGCGGAGGGTGGACAGATACGCAGTATTTT,CASSQVGGGWTDTQYF
-,-,TRBV5-1,TRBJ1-1,TGCGCCAGCAGCCCTTCAGGCGGGGCGTACACTGAAGCTTTCTTT,CASSPSGGAYTEAFF
-,TRBD1,TRBV11-2,TRBJ1-2,TGTGCCAGCAGCCCCGGGACAGGGATGTCTCGTGAAGGCTACACCTTC,CASSPGTGMSREGYTF
-,TRBD2,TRBV13,TRBJ2-2,TGTGCCAGCAGCTCAGCCCGGACTAGCGGGAGGGGATTGCCCACCGGGGAGCTGTTTTTT,CASSSARTSGRGLPTGELFF
-,-,TRBV5-5,TRBJ1-1,TGTGCCAGCTCGAGGGAATGGAACATCGCTGAAGCTTTCTTT,CASSREWNIAEAFF
-,-,TRBV6-1,TRBJ2-3,TGTGCCAGCCTGAACCCGCCTCTAGGCACAGATACGCAGTATTTT,CASLNPPLGTDTQYF
-,TRBD1,TRBV7-7,TRBJ2-3,TGTGCCAGCAGCTTAGGGGTGGGACAGGGATATGGAGATACGCAGTATTTT,CASSLGVGQGYGDTQYF
-,TRBD2,TRBV14,TRBJ2-3,TGTGCCAGCGCCGACATCCGCGGGAGGGGCGATACGCAGTATTTT,CASADIRGRGDTQYF
-,TRBD1,TRBV27,TRBJ2-5,TGTGCCAGCAGTCTCTGGGGACAGGGACAAGAGACCCAGTACTTC,CASSLWGQGQETQYF
-,TRBD2,TRBV5-4,TRBJ2-1,TGTGCCAGCAGCTTGGATAGTCTAGCGGGAATGTACAATGAGCAGTTCTTC,CASSLDSLAGMYNEQFF
-,TRBD1,TRBV4-1,TRBJ1-4,TGCGCCAGCAGCGAGAACAGGGGATTCCTAATGATTGAAAAACTGTTTTTT,CASSENRGFLMIEKLFF
-,TRBD2,TRBV28,TRBJ2-7,TGTGCCAGCAGCCCCCTTGGGACTAGCGGGAGGAGGAACGAGCAGTACTTC,CASSPLGTSGRRNEQYF
-,-,TRBV5-6,TRBJ2-5,TGTGCCAGCAGCACAGTAGGGGTTACGGAGACCCAGTACTTC,CASSTVGVTETQYF
-,-,TRBV2,TRBJ1-3,TGTGCCAGCAGTAACAGGGTGTTGTCTGGAAACACCATATATTTT,CASSNRVLSGNTIYF